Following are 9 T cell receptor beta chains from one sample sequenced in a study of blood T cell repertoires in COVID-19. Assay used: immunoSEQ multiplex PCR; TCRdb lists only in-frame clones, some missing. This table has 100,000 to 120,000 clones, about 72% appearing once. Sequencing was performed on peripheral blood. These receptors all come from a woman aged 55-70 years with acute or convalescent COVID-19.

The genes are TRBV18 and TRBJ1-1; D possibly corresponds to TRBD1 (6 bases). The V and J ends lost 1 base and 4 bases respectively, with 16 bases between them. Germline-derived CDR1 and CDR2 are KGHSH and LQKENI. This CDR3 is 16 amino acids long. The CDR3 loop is CASSPRRAGAGTEAFF. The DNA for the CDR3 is TGTGCCAGCTCACCACGGAGGGCGGGGGCGGGCACTGAAGCTTTCTTT.

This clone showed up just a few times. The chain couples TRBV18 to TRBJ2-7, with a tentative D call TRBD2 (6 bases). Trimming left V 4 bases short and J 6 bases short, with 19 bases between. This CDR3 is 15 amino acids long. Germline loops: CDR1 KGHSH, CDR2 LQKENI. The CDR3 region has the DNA TGTGCCAGCTCACACTCCGGGACGGGGGAAGGCGAGCAGTACTTC. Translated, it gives CASSHSGTGEGEQYF.

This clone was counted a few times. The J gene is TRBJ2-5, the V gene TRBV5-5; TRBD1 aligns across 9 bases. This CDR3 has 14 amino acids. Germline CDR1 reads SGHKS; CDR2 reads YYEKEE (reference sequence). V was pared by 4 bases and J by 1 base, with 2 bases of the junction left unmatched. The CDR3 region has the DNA TGTGCCAGCAGCCGGACAGGGGTCCAAGAGACCCAGTACTTC. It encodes CASSRTGVQETQYF.

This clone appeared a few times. As DNA, the CDR3 is TGTGCCAGCAGCGGACTACGAACTGGCCAGCTAGAGCAGTACTTC. Amino acids: CASSGLRTGQLEQYF. This chain uses TRBV7-9 with TRBJ2-7; D is perhaps TRBD2 (6 bases). Germline V gene lookup returns CDR1 SEHNR and CDR2 FQNEAQ (reference sequence). CDR3 length: 15 residues. Trimming shortened V by 5 bases and J by 7 bases, and 21 bases separated the two germline ends.

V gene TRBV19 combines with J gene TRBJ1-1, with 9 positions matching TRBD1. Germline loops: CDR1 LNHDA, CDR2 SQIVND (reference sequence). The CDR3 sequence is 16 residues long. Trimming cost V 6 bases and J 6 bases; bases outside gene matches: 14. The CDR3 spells CASSPGTGLKGAEAFF. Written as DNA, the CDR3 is TGTGCCAGTAGCCCCGGGACAGGGTTGAAGGGCGCTGAAGCTTTCTTT.

CDR3 amino acids: CASSPEEGNYGYTF. The CDR3 coding sequence is TGCGCCAGCAGCCCAGAAGAGGGTAACTATGGCTACACCTTC. The chain links TRBV4-3 to TRBJ1-2; no definite D call. V shed 4 bases and J shed 1 base, with 10 bases lying between them. This CDR3 is built from 14 residues. CDR1 is LGHNA, CDR2 YSLEER, per germline.

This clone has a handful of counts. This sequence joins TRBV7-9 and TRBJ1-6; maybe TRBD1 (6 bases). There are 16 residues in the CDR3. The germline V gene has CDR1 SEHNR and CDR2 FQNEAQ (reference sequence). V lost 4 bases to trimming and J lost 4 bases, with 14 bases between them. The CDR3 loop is CASSSPPQGYNSPLHF. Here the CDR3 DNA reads TGTGCCAGCAGCTCCCCACCTCAGGGGTATAATTCACCCCTCCACTTT.

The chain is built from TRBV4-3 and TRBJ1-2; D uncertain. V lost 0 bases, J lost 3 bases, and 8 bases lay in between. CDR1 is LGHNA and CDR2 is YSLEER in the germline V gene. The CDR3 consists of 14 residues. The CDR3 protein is CASSQEASYYGYTF. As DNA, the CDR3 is TGCGCCAGCAGCCAAGAGGCCAGTTACTATGGCTACACCTTC.

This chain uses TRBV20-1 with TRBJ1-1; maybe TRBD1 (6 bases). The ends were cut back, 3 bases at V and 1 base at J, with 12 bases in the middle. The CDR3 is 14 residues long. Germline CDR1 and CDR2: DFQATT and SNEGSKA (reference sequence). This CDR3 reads CSASRTQGNTEAFF. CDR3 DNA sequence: TGCAGTGCTAGTAGAACACAGGGGAACACTGAAGCTTTCTTT.